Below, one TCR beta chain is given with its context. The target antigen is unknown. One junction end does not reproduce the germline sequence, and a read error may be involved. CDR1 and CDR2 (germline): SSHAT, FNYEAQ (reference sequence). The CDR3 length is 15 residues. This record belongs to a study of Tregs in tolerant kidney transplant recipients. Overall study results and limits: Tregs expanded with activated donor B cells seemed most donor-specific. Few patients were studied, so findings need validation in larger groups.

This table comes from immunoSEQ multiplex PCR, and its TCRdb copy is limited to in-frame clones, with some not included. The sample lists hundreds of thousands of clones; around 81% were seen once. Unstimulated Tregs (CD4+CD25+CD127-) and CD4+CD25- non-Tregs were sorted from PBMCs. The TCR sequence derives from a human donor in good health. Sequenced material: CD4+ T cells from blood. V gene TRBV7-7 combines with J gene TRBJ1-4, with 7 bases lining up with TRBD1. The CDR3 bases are TGTGCTAGCAGCCAATCGACAGGGACTAATGAAAAACTGTTTTTT. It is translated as CASSQSTGTNEKLFF.